These T cell receptor beta chains were read from a single sample in a study of OX40 agonist ivuxolimab in advanced cancers. Clones were sequenced by immunoSEQ multiplex PCR, and TCRdb holds only the in-frame ones, with some missing. The data hold 57,000 or so clones, with more than 85% observed a single time. The sequencing used CD4+ or CD8+ T cells sorted from blood, collected in a trial of the OX40 agonist ivuxolimab. These receptors were collected from an adult with an advanced solid tumor such as melanoma, head and neck, liver or kidney cancer. Each CDR3 is given with its conserved first and last residue. Each record gives: J gene, V gene, D gene, CDR3 DNA, CDR3 protein. A D gene is named only where the DNA matches it firmly.

J gene: TRBJ1-5
V gene: TRBV18
D gene: TRBD1
CDR3 DNA: TGTGCCAGCTCACCGAGAGACAGGGAGAATCAGCCCCAGCATTTT
CDR3 protein: CASSPRDRENQPQHF

J gene: TRBJ1-1
V gene: TRBV27
D gene: -
CDR3 DNA: TGTGCCAGCAGTTTCTTTGGGAGGAACACTGAAGCTTTCTTT
CDR3 protein: CASSFFGRNTEAFF

J gene: TRBJ2-5
V gene: TRBV4-2
D gene: TRBD2
CDR3 DNA: TGTGCCAGCAGCCAAGTCGCCGGGGGGGCCATAAAAGAGACCCAGTACTTC
CDR3 protein: CASSQVAGGAIKETQYF

J gene: TRBJ2-6
V gene: TRBV5-5
D gene: TRBD2
CDR3 DNA: TGTGCCAGCAGCTTAACGCTCCCCGGGGGGTTCTCTGGGGCCAACGTCCTGACTTTC
CDR3 protein: CASSLTLPGGFSGANVLTF

J gene: TRBJ2-5
V gene: TRBV6-1
D gene: -
CDR3 DNA: TGTGCCAGCAGTGAAGCCTCAGGGGGGAGGGAGACCCAGTACTTC
CDR3 protein: CASSEASGGRETQYF

J gene: TRBJ1-3
V gene: TRBV18
D gene: TRBD1
CDR3 DNA: TGTGCCAGCTCACCACGGACAGGGCCTTTCTCTGGAAACACCATATATTTT
CDR3 protein: CASSPRTGPFSGNTIYF

J gene: TRBJ2-3
V gene: TRBV27
D gene: TRBD2
CDR3 DNA: TGTGCCAGCAGTTTATATCTAGCGGGGGGGCATGATACGCAGTATTTT
CDR3 protein: CASSLYLAGGHDTQYF

J gene: TRBJ1-6
V gene: TRBV18
D gene: -
CDR3 DNA: TGTGCCAGCTCACGGGACAAACAAAATTCACCCCTCCACTTT
CDR3 protein: CASSRDKQNSPLHF

J gene: TRBJ1-6
V gene: TRBV5-1
D gene: -
CDR3 DNA: TGCGCCAGCAGCTTGGCAGGGGCAACTAATTCACCCCTCCACTTT
CDR3 protein: CASSLAGATNSPLHF

J gene: TRBJ2-3
V gene: TRBV11-2
D gene: -
CDR3 DNA: TGTGCCAGCAGCGTGACAGATACGCAGTATTTT
CDR3 protein: CASSVTDTQYF

J gene: TRBJ1-1
V gene: TRBV6-5
D gene: TRBD1
CDR3 DNA: TGTGCCAGCAGAGTCTCCGGGACAGGGGGGACTGAAGCTTTCTTT
CDR3 protein: CASRVSGTGGTEAFF